A single sample gave rise to the 5 T cell receptor beta chains below, sequenced in a study of naive and memory T cell subsets. Two oligonucleotides, mixed equimolar, formed the beta constant-region primer covering TRBC1 and TRBC2. Four rounds of PCR amplified the ligated cDNA using nested alpha and beta constant-region primers plus SP2. TCRdb re-derived calls from the UMI-ligation and nested PCR reads in MiXCR, one entry per CDR3 protein. This sample has 120,000 or so distinct CDR3 sequences; 30% to 45% occur once, and the top ten carry 0.9%. Source material: central memory CD4+ T cells from blood. Every receptor here comes from a human donor in good health.

There are a few counts of this clonotype. An end of the junction does not agree with germline; a read error may underlie this. Here the CDR3 DNA reads TGCAGCGTTCAAGACAGGCCCTCCTACGAGCAGTACTTC. This translates into CSVQDRPSYEQYF. The chain links TRBV29-1 to TRBJ2-7; maybe TRBD1 (6 bases). The V gene's germline CDR1 is SQVTM and CDR2 ANQGSEA. The CDR3 totals 13 residues.

The V and J genes are TRBV5-4 and TRBJ2-7; D call uncertain. Germline loops: CDR1 SGHNT, CDR2 YYREEE (reference sequence). V shed 4 bases and J shed 0 bases, with 11 bases lying between them. The CDR3 runs 14 residues. CDR3 in DNA: TGTGCCAGCAGCCTGGACGTCATCTCCTACGAGCAGTACTTC. Translation gives CASSLDVISYEQYF.

This chain uses TRBV5-5 with TRBJ2-7, with D perhaps matching TRBD1 or TRBD2 (5 bases each). CDR3 length: 15 amino acids. Germline V lookup: CDR1 SGHKS, CDR2 YYEKEE (reference sequence). The V end lost 4 bases, the J end lost 6 bases, and 20 bases lay between the germline ends. The CDR3 protein is CASSETGAPRAEQYF. In DNA form, the CDR3 reads TGTGCCAGCAGCGAGACCGGGGCCCCCAGGGCCGAGCAGTACTTC.

J is TRBJ2-2 and V is TRBV27; possibly TRBD2 for D (5 bases). V lost 7 bases and J lost 6, with 18 bases in between. Germline V gives CDR1 MNHEY, CDR2 SMNVEV (reference sequence). The length of the CDR3 is 15 residues. Here the CDR3 reads CASTPFMPGAGELFF. DNA of the CDR3: TGTGCCAGCACCCCCTTTATGCCCGGGGCCGGGGAGCTGTTTTTT.

At least ten counts were recorded for this clonotype. The chain couples TRBV7-6 to TRBJ2-1; D unclear. Germline loops: CDR1 SGHVS, CDR2 FNYEAQ. Between the trimmed V and J ends, which lost 5 bases and 1 base, there was a span of 9 bases. CDR3 length equals 14 residues. The CDR3 sequence is CASSPGRSYNEQFF. CDR3 nucleotides: TGTGCCAGCAGCCCGGGTCGTTCCTACAATGAGCAGTTCTTC.